This passage covers 2 T cell receptor beta chains from one sample sequenced in a study of chemoradiotherapy in HPV16-positive cancers. Generated by immunoSEQ multiplex PCR, the TCRdb table keeps only in-frame clones and is missing some. The table has some 5,400 clones, over 60% seen once. The sample was collected from a patient who underwent chemoradiotherapy. These receptors were obtained from a human donor with HPV-associated anogenital cancer.

This chain joins TRBV27 and TRBJ2-3, with TRBD1 as a possible D gene (6 bases). The CDR3 covers 13 residues. V shed 5 bases and J shed 4 bases, with 10 bases lying between them. Germline CDR1 is MNHEY and CDR2 is SMNVEV (reference sequence). CDR3 coding DNA: TGTGCCAGCAGTCGATACAGGGCAGATACGCAGTATTTT. Encoded protein: CASSRYRADTQYF.

This clone has only one observation. The sample carries other DNA sequences with the same CDR3. The chain has TRBV14 and TRBJ1-2, with D unresolved. CDR3 length: 14 amino acids. The germline V gene has CDR1 SGHDN and CDR2 FVKESK. Trimming shortened V by 1 base and J by 2 bases, and 8 bases separated the two germline ends. The CDR3 nucleotides are TGTGCCAGCAGCCAAGTCCACAGCAACTATGGCTACACCTTC. Translating gives CASSQVHSNYGYTF.